The entry that follows covers one TCR beta chain sequence. Its antigen is not known. Assay: immunoSEQ multiplex PCR; the TCRdb copy retains only in-frame clones and omits some. This table holds tens of thousands of clones, roughly nine tenths found once. The germline V gene encodes CDR1 SEHNR and CDR2 FQNEAQ (reference sequence). The CDR3 loop spans 19 amino acids. Deletions cut 4 bases from V and 5 bases from J, with 24 bases between. This sample was taken from a study of Tregs in tolerant kidney transplant recipients. Study results and limitations: The small number of patients limits these findings pending further validation.

The chain couples TRBV7-9 to TRBJ2-6; no clear D gene. The origin of this receptor is a human donor in good health. Material: Tregs from blood. The CDR3 region has the DNA TGTGCCAGCAGCTCTTCACCATACCATGACAAAAGTCGGGCCAACGTCCTGACTTTC. It specifies CASSSSPYHDKSRANVLTF.